This note documents a single T cell receptor (beta chain) sequence. Its antigen is not identified. Clones were read by immunoSEQ multiplex PCR, and TCRdb kept only the in-frame ones, dropping some. The repertoire holds 38,000 or so clones, about 88% seen once, with approximately 3.6% in the top ten. The data derive from a study of PD-1 blockade in mismatch repair-deficient tumors. Study-wide findings and caveats: After pembrolizumab, tumor-resident clones rose rapidly, then generally contracted before radiologic responses.

Germline V gene data show CDR1 as SGDLS and CDR2 as YYNGEE. V was cut by 4 bases and J by 4 bases, with 14 bases left in between. This CDR3 contains 14 residues. Every patient had mismatch repair deficiency by PCR or immunohistochemistry. The clonotype comes from an adult with mismatch repair-deficient cancer. The input for sequencing was peripheral blood, taken roughly 75 weeks after starting pembrolizumab. The V call is TRBV9, the J call TRBJ1-2; a weak D match, TRBD1 (5 bases). The CDR3 reads CASSSRQKSYGYTF. CDR3 DNA sequence: TGTGCCAGCAGCTCCCGACAGAAGTCCTATGGCTACACCTTC.